One T cell receptor (beta chain) is described in this entry. Its recognized antigen is unknown. To determine HCMV serostatus, a commercial ELISA kit was used to detect HCMV-specific IgG in serum. Ficoll density gradient centrifugation was used to isolate peripheral blood mononuclear cells from blood. This sample was taken from a study of T cells expressing NK-cell markers (dated by TCRdb to 2020 to 2021). As for the study more broadly: TCR beta-chain repertoires were profiled in sorted CD3+CD56+NKG2C+, CD3+CD56+NKG2C- and CD3+CD56-NKG2C+ T-cell subsets from fewer than 10 donors. Of the eight sequenced donors, seven were found to be HCMV-seropositive and one was found to be HCMV-seronegative. The eight sequenced donors were randomly selected healthy volunteers, three men and five women. Libraries were sequenced as 2 x 150 bp reads on Illumina HiSeq 2000/2500, MiSeq or NextSeq. Results the study describes overall, beyond this receptor: Those dominant clonotypes were again the most abundant among CD3+CD56-NKG2C+ cells in a handful of donors, at about 25-60.1%. Whether the expanded NKG2C-expressing T cell clones were specific for HCMV antigens remained unclear. In over five donors, the dominant CD3+CD56+NKG2C+ clonotypes were found to rank among the top 10 CD8+ clonotypes and to make up about 1.0-8% of CD8+ T cells.

Data came from an Illumina HiSeq 2000. TCR beta cDNA libraries were made by 5'RACE template switching that added a universal primer site and unique molecular identifiers. cDNA synthesis was primed from the TCR beta constant segment, followed by two successive PCR amplification steps. The authors' pipeline ran thus. Reads were demultiplexed and grouped by UMI with MIGEC, and clonotypes were assembled and quantified with MiTCR. To exclude erroneous sequences, any TCR cDNA sequence not supported by at least two reads was discarded. The tcR package was used for downstream repertoire analysis, and clonotypes were matched across fractions by CDR3 nucleotide sequence plus V segment. VDJmatch was used to annotate antigen specificity against VDJdb, with one amino acid substitution in CDR3 permitted. Each entry corresponds to one CDR3 protein sequence from reads that TCRdb reprocessed, and DNA is not given. These V and J calls derive from TCRdb rather than the authors' analysis. This specimen's table enumerates some 110,000 distinct CDR3 sequences. The leading ten clones occupy about a fifth of the sample.

The CDR3, from cysteine to phenylalanine, totals 16 residues. There is no recorded DNA. The germline V gene provides CDR1 SNHLY and CDR2 FYNNEI. The clonotype comes from a woman between 18 and 70 years old in good health. Recombination joined TRBV2 with TRBJ1-5. Sequencing input: blood T cells: a sorted CD56 or NKG2C T cell subset, CD4+ or CD8+ T cells, or bulk PBMC T cells (not recorded which). CDR3 sequence: CASSLELGYLNQPQHF.